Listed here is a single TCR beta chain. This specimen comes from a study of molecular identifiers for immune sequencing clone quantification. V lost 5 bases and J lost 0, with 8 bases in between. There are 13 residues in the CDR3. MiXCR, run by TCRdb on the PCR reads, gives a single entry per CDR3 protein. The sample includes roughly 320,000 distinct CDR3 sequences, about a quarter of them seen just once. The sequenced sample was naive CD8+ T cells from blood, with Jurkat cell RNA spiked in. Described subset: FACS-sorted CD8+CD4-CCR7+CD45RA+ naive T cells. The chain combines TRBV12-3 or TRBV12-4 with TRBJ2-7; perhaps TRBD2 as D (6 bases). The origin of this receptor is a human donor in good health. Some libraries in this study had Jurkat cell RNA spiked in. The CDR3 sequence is CASSSGFSYEQYF. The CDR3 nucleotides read TGTGCCAGCAGTAGCGGGTTCTCCTACGAGCAGTACTTC.